This TCR beta chain was identified in a study of cytomegalovirus exposure and HLA in healthy donors. Study as a whole: A data release that came early held roughly 90 million unique TCRs from HLA-typed donors.

The CDR3 contains 17 residues. Primers: 60 Vbeta forward and 13 Jbeta reverse. Produced via immunoSEQ multiplex PCR; TCRdb's table is partial and in-frame only. The data show roughly 100,000 clones, approximately 72% seen once. Whole-study findings and limits: Later work associated approximately 17,000 TCR beta sequences with HLA alleles at 0.05 false discovery rate. The only immune exposure information that was available was CMV serostatus. Reportedly, fewer N-insertions than the approximately 690-donor mean appeared in an Asian-associated ancestry cluster in a later analysis.

Turning to this clone: Its target is unknown.

Sequencing was done on a sample of PBMCs. The chain carries TRBV21-1 and TRBJ2-5; the DNA was not compared with TRBD1, the D call given in the table. TRBV21-1 is classified as a pseudogene. The receptor was isolated from a woman aged 40 to 50 in good health and CMV-seronegative. This chain's CDR3 is CASSKKKLGQGKETQYF. DNA of the CDR3: TGTGCCAGCAGCAAAAAGAAGTTGGGACAGGGAAAAGAGACCCAGTACTTC.